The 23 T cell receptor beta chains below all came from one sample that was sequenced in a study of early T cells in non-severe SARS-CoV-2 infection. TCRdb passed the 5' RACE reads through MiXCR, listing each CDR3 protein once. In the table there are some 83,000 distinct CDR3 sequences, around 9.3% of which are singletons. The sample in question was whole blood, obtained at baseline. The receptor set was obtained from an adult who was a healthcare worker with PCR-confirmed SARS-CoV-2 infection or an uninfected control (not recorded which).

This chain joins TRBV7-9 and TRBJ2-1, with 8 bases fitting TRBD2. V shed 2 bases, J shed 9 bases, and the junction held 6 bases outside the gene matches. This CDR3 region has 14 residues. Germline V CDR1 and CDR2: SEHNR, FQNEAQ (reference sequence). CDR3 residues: CASSLRQRETEQFF. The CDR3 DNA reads TGTGCCAGCAGCTTACGCCAGCGGGAGACTGAGCAGTTCTTC.

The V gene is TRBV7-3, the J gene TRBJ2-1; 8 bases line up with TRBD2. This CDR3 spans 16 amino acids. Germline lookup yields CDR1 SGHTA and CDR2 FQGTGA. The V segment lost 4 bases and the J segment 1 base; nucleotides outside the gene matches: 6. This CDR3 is CASSSSTSVSYNEQFF. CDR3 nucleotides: TGTGCCAGCAGCTCTTCGACTAGCGTTTCCTACAATGAGCAGTTCTTC.

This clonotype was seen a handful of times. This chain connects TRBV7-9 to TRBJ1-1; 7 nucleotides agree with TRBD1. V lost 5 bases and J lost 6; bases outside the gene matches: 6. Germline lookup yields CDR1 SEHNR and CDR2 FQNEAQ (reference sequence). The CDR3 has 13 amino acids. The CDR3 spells CASSRDRAAEAFF. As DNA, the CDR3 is TGTGCCAGCAGCCGAGACAGGGCCGCTGAAGCTTTCTTT.

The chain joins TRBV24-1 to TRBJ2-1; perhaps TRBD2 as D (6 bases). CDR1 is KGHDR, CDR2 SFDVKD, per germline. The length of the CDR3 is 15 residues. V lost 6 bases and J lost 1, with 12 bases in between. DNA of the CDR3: TGTGCCACCAGTAGATCCGGGACTTCCTACAATGAGCAGTTCTTC. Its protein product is CATSRSGTSYNEQFF.

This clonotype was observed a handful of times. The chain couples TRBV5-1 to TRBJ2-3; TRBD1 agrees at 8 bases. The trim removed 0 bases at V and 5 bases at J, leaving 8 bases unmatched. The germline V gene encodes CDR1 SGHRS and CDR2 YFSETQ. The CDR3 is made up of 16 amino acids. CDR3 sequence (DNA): TGCGCCAGCAGCTTGGCCGCCCAGGGGGCGATAGATACGCAGTATTTT. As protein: CASSLAAQGAIDTQYF.

CDR3 loop: CASMGPGTSGMGPDTQYF. The CDR3 DNA follows: TGTGCCAGCATGGGCCCCGGGACTAGCGGGATGGGGCCAGATACGCAGTATTTT. The V and J genes are TRBV27 and TRBJ2-3, with TRBD2 matching 13 bases. The CDR3 runs 18 residues. CDR1 is MNHEY, CDR2 SMNVEV, per germline (reference sequence). The V segment lost 7 bases and the J segment 4 bases; nucleotides outside the gene matches: 14.

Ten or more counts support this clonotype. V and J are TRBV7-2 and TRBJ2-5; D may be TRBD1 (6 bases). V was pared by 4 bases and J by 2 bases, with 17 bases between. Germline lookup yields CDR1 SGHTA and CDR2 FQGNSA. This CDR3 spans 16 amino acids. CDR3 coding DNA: TGTGCCAGCAGCTCCGGACAGCCCAACCGACAAGAGACCCAGTACTTC. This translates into CASSSGQPNRQETQYF.

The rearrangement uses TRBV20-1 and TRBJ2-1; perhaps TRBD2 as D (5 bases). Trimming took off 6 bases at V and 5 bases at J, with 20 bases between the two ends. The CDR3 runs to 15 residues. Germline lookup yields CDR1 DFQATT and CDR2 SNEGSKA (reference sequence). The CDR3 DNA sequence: TGCAGTGCGCTTAGCCCTGTCCGGGGAAACAATGAGCAGTTCTTC. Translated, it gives CSALSPVRGNNEQFF.

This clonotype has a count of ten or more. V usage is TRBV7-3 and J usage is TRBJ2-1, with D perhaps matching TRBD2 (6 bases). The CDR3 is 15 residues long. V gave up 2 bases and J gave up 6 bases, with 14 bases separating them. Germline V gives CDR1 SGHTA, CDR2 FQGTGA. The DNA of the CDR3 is TGTGCCAGCAGCTTAGGTTCTAGCGAGTTCAATGAGCAGTTCTTC. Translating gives CASSLGSSEFNEQFF.

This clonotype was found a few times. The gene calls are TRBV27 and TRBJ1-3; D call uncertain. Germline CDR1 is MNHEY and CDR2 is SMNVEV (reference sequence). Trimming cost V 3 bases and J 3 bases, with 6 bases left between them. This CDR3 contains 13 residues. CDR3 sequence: CASSFGFGNTIYF. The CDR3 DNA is TGTGCCAGCAGTTTTGGGTTTGGAAACACCATATATTTT.

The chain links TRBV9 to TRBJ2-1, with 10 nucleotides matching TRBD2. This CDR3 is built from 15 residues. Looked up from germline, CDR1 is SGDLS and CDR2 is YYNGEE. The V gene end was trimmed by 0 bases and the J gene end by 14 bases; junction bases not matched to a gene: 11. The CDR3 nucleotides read TGTGCCAGCAGCGTAGGGCCTAGCGGGAGTGGAAATAAGTTCTTC. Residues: CASSVGPSGSGNKFF.

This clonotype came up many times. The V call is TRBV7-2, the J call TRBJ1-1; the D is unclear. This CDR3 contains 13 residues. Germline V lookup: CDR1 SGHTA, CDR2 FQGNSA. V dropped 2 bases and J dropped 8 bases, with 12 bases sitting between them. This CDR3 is CASSLQMTREAFF. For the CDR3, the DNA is TGTGCCAGCAGCTTACAAATGACGCGGGAAGCTTTCTTT.

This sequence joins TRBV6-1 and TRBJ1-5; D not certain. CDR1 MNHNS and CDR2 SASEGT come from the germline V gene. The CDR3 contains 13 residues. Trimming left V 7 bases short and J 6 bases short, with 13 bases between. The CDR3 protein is CASMGFSTQPQHF. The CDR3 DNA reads TGTGCCAGCATGGGCTTCTCGACTCAGCCCCAGCATTTT.

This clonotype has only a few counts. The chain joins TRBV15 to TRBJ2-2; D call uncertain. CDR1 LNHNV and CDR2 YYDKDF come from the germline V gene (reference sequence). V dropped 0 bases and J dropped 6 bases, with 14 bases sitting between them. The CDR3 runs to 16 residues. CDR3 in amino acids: CATSRDYRSIPGELFF. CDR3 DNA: TGTGCCACCAGCAGAGATTACCGCTCGATCCCCGGGGAGCTGTTTTTT.

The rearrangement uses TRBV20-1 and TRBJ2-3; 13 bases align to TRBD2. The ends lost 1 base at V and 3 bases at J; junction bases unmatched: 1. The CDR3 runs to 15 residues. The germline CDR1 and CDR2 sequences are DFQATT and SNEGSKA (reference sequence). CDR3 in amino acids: CSARGGLAGTDTQYF. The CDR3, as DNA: TGCAGTGCTAGAGGGGGACTAGCGGGAACAGATACGCAGTATTTT.

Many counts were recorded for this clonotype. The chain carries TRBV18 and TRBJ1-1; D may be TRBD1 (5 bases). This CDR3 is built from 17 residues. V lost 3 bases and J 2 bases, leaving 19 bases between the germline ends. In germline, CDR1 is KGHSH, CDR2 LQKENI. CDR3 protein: CASSPLPISGANTEAFF. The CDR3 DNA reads TGTGCCAGCTCACCTTTACCGATTTCCGGGGCTAACACTGAAGCTTTCTTT.

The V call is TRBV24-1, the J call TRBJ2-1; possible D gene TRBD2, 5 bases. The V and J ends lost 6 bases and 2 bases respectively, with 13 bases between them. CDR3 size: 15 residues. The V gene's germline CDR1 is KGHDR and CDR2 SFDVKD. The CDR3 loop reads CATSTGSVAYNEQFF. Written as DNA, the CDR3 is TGTGCCACCAGTACGGGGTCTGTGGCCTACAATGAGCAGTTCTTC.

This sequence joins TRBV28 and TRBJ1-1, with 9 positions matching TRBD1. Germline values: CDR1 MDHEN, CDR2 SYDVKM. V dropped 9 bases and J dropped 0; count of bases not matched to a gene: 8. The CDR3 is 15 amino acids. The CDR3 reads CASRTGAALNTEAFF. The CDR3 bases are TGTGCCAGTCGGACAGGGGCGGCCCTGAACACTGAAGCTTTCTTT.

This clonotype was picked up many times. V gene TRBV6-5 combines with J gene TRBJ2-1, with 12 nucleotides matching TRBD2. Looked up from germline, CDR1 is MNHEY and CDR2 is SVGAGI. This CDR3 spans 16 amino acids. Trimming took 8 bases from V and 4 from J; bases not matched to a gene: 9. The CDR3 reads CASSKLAGGKYNEQFF. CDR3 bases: TGTGCCAGCTCAAAACTAGCGGGAGGAAAGTACAATGAGCAGTTCTTC.

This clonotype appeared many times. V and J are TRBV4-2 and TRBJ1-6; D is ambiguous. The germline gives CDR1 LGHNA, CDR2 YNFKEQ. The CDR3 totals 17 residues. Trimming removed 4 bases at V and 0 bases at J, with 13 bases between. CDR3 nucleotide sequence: TGTGCCAGCAGCCGGGAGGCAGCGAGCTCCTATAATTCACCCCTCCACTTT. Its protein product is CASSREAASSYNSPLHF.

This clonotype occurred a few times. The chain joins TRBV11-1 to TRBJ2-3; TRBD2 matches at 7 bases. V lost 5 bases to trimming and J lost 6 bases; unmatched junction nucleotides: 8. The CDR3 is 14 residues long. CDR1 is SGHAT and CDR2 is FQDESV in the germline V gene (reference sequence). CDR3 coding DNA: TGTGCCAGCAGCACTAGCGCGCGGGAGGATACGCAGTATTTT. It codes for CASSTSAREDTQYF.

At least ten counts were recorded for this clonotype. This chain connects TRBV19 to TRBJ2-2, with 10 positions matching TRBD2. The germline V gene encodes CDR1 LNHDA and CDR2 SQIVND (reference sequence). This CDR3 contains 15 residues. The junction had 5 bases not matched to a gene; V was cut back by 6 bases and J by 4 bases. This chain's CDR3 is CASSRVAGGTGELFF. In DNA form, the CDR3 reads TGTGCCAGTAGCCGGGTAGCGGGAGGCACCGGGGAGCTGTTTTTT.

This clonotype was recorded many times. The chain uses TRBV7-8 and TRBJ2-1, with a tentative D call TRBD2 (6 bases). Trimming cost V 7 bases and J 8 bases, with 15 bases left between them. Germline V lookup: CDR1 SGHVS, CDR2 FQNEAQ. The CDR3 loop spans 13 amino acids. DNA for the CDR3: TGTGCCAGCAACCGCGGGATTCTCGATGAGCAGTTCTTC. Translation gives CASNRGILDEQFF.